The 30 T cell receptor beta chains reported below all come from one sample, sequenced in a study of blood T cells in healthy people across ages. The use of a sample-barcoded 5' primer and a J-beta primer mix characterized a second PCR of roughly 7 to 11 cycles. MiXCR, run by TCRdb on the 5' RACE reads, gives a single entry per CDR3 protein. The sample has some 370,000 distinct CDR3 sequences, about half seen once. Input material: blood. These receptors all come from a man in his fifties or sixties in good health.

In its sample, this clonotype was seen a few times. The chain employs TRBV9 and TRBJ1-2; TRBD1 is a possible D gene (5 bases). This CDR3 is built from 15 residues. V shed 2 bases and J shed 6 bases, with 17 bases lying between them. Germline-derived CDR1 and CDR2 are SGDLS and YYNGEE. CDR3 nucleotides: TGTGCCAGCAGCGTCGGTGAGGGCGCAGGGAATGGCTACACCTTC. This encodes CASSVGEGAGNGYTF.

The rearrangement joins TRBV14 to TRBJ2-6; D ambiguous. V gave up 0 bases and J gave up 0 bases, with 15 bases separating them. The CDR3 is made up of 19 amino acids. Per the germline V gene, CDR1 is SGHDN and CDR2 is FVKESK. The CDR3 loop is CASSQDLVRRSSGANVLTF. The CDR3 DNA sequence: TGTGCCAGCAGCCAAGATTTAGTCCGACGAAGCTCTGGGGCCAACGTCCTGACTTTC.

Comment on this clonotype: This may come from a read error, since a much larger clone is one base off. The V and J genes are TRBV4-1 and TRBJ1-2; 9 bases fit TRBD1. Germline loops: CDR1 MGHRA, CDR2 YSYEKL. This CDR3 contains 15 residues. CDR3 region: CACSHATGGKSGYTF. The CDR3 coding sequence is TGCGCCTGCAGCCACGCAACAGGGGGCAAGTCGGGCTACACCTTC.

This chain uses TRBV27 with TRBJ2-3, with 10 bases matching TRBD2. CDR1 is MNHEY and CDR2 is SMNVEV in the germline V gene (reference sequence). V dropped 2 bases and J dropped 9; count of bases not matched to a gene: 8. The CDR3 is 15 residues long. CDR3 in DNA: TGTGCCAGCAGTTTACTAGCGGGGGCCCAGGCAACGCAGTATTTT. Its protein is CASSLLAGAQATQYF.

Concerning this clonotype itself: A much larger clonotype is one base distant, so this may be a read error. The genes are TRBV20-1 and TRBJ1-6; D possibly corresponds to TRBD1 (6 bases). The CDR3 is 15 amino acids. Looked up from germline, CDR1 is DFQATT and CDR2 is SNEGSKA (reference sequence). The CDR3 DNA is TGCAGTGCTAGAGGCAGGACAGCTTATAGTTCACCCCTCCACTTT. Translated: CSARGRTAYSSPLHF.

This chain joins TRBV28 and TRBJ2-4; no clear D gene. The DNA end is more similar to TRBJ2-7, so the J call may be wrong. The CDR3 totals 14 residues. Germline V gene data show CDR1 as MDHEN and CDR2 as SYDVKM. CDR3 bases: TGTGCCAGCGGTAGGGTAGGGCTGGGCTACGAGCAGTACTTC. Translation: CASGRVGLGYEQYF.

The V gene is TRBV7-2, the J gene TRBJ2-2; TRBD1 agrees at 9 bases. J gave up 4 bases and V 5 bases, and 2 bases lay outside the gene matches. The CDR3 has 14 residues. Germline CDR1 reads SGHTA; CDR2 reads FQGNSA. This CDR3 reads CASSPGQGTGELFF. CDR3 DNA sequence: TGTGCCAGCAGCCCGGGACAGGGCACCGGGGAGCTGTTTTTT.

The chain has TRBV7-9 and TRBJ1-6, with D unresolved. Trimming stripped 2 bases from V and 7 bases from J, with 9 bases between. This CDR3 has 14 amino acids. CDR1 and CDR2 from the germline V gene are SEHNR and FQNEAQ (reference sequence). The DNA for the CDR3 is TGTGCCAGCAGCTTAAGACCAGAAAATTCACCCCTCCACTTT. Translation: CASSLRPENSPLHF.

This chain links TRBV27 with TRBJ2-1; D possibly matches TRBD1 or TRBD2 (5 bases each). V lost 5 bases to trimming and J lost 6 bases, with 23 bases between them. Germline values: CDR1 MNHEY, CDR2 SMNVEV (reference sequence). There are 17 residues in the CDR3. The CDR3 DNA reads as TGTGCCAGCAGTCTAAGGGGACGGCGCTCGGATGGCAATGAGCAGTTCTTC. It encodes CASSLRGRRSDGNEQFF.

The DNA for the CDR3 is TGTGCCACCAGTGATTCGCCCGACAGGGCCTATGGCTACACCTTC. It specifies CATSDSPDRAYGYTF. The chain combines TRBV24-1 with TRBJ1-2; TRBD1 matches at 7 bases. This CDR3 spans 15 amino acids. CDR1 KGHDR and CDR2 SFDVKD come from the germline V gene. The V gene end was trimmed by 2 bases and the J gene end by 4 bases; junction bases not matched to a gene: 6.

The DNA of the CDR3 is TGCGCCAGCAGCTTTTCCCCCGGACAGAAAGGAAACATTCAGTACTTC. The encoded protein is CASSFSPGQKGNIQYF. The V call is TRBV5-1, the J call TRBJ2-4; TRBD1 might be the D (6 bases). Germline V gene data show CDR1 as SGHRS and CDR2 as YFSETQ. The CDR3 spans 16 residues. Trimming pared 2 bases from V and 6 bases from J, leaving 18 bases between.

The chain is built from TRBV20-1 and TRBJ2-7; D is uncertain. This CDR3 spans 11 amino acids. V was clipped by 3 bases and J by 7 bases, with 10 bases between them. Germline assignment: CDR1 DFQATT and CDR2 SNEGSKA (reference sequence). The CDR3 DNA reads TGCAGTGCTAGTCGGTCTACGGAGCAGTACTTC. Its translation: CSASRSTEQYF.

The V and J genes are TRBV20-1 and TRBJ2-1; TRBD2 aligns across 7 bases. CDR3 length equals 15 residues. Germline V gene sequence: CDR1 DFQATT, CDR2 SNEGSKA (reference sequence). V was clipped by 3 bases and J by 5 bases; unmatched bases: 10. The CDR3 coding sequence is TGCAGTGCTAGTTCAGGGCGGGAGTGGAACAATGAGCAGTTCTTC. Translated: CSASSGREWNNEQFF.

As DNA, the CDR3 is TGTGCCAGCAGTGACTCGGGGGCAGGTAAAGCTTTCTTT. Protein: CASSDSGAGKAFF. The rearrangement joins TRBV6-4 to TRBJ1-1; D perhaps matches TRBD1 (6 bases). Germline assignment: CDR1 MRHNA and CDR2 SNTAGT. The CDR3 runs 13 residues. The V gene lost 0 bases and the J gene lost 9 bases, with 11 bases spanning the gap.

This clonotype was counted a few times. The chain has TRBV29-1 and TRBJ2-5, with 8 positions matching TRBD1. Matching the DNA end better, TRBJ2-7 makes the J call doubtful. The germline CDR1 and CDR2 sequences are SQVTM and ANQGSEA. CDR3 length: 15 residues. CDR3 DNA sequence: TGCAGCGTTGTCGCCAGAGGACAGGGTATGGACGAGCAGTACTTC. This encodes CSVVARGQGMDEQYF.

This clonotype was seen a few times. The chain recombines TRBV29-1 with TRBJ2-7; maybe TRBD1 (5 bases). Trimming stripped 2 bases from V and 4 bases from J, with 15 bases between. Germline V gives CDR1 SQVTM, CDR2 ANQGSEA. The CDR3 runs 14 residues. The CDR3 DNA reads TGCAGCGTTGAAATCCGGGCAGGGATGTACGAGCAGTACTTC. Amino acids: CSVEIRAGMYEQYF.

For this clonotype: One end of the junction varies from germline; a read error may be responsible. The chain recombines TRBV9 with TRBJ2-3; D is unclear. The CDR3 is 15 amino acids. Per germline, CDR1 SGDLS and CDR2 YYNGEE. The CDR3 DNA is TGTGCCAGCAGCGTAGAGCACAGACGCACAGATGCGCAGTATTTT. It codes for CASSVEHRRTDAQYF.

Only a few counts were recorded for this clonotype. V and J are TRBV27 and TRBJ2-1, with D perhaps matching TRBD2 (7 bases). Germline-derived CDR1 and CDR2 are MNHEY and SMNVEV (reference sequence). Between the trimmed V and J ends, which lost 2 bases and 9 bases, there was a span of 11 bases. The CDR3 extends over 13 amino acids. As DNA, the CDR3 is TGTGCCAGCAGTTTAAGGAGGGGGGGTGAGCAGTTCTTC. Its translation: CASSLRRGGEQFF.

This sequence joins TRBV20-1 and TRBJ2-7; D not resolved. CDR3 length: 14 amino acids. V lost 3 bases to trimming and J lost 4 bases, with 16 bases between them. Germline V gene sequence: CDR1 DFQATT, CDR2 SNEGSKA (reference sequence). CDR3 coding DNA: TGCAGTGCTAGCCGGGCAGATAGGGTGTACGAGCAGTACTTC. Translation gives CSASRADRVYEQYF.

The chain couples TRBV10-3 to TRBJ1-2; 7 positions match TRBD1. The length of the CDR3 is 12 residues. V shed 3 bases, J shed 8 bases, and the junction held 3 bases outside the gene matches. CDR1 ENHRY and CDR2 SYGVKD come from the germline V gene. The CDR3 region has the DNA TGTGCCATCAGTGATGCAGGGGGAGGCTACACCTTC. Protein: CAISDAGGGYTF.

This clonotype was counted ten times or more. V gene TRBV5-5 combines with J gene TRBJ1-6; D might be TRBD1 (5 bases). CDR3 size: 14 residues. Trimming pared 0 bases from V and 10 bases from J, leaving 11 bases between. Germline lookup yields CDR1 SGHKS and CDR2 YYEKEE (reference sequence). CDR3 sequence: CASSLVPGTSPLHF. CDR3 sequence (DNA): TGTGCCAGCAGCTTGGTTCCGGGGACGTCACCCCTCCACTTT.

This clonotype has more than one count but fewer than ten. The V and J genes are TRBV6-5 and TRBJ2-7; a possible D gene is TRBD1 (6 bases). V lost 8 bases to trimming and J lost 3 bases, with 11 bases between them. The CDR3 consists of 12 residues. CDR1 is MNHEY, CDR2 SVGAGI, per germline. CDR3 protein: CASRDTDYEQYF. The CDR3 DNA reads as TGTGCCAGCCGGGACACCGACTACGAGCAGTACTTC.

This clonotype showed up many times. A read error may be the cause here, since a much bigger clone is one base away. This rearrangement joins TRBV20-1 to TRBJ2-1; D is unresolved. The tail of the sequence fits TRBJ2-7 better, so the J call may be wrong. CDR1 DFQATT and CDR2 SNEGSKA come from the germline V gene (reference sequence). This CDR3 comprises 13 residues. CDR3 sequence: CSASASSYNEQYF. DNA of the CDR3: TGCAGTGCTAGTGCGAGCTCCTACAATGAGCAGTACTTC.

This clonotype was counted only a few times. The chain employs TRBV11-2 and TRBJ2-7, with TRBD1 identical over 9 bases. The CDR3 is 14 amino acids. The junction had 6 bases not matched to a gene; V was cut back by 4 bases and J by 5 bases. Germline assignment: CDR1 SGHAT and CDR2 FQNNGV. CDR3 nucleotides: TGTGCCAGCAGCTCAACCGGGACAGGGCACGAGCAGTACTTC. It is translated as CASSSTGTGHEQYF.

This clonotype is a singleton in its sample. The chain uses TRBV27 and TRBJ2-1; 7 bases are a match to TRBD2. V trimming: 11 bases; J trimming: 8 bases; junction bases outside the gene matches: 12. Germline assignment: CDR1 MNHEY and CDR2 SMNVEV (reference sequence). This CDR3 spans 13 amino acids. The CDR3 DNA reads TGTGCCGCCAGTGCTACTAGCGAGGATGAGCAGTTCTTC. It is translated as CAASATSEDEQFF.

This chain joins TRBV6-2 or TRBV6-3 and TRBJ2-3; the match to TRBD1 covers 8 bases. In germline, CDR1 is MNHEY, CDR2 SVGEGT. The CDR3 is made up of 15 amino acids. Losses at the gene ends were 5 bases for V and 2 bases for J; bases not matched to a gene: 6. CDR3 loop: CASSQDRDLTDTQYF. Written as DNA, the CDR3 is TGTGCCAGCAGTCAGGACAGGGATCTCACAGATACGCAGTATTTT.

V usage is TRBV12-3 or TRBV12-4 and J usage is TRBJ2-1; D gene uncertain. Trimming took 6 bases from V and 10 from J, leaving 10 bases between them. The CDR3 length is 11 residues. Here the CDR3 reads CASSMIGEQFF. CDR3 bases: TGTGCCAGCAGCATGATCGGGGAGCAGTTCTTC.

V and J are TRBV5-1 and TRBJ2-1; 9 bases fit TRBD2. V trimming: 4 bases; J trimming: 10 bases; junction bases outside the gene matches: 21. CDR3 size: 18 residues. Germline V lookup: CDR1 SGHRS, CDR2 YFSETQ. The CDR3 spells CASSLGTSGRTVFYEQFF. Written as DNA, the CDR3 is TGCGCCAGCAGCCTTGGGACCAGCGGGAGGACCGTCTTCTACGAGCAGTTCTTC.

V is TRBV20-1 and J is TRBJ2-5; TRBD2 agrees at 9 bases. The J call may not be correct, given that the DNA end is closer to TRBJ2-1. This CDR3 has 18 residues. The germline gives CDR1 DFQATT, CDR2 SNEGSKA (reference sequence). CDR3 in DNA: TGCAGTGCTAGTACTTCCCTATTATTAGCGGGGGACCAAGAGACCCAGTTCTTC. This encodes CSASTSLLLAGDQETQFF.

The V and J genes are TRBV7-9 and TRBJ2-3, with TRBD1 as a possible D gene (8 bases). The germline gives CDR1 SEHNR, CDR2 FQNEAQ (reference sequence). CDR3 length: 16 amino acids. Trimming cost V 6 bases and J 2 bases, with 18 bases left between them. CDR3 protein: CASRGGGQVVTDTQYF. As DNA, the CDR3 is TGTGCCAGCAGGGGAGGGGGACAGGTTGTCACAGATACGCAGTATTTT.